One T cell receptor (beta chain) is described in this entry. The antigen remains unidentified. CDR1 SGHAT and CDR2 FQNNGV come from the germline V gene. The CDR3 has 15 residues. The V and J ends lost 1 base and 9 bases, in that order; junction bases with no gene match: 6. This record comes from a study of cytomegalovirus exposure and HLA in healthy donors. Whole-study findings and limits: The study reported that TCR beta sequences accurately predicted HLA-A and HLA-B alleles in most subjects.

Vbeta (60) and Jbeta (13) primers were used in the PCR. TCRdb's table, derived via immunoSEQ multiplex PCR, lists solely in-frame clones and lacks some. The table lists 150,000 to 200,000 clones, 75% to 80% of them singletons, with more than 13% in the top ten. Sequenced sample: PBMCs. This receptor was identified in a middle-aged man in good health and CMV-seropositive. This chain joins TRBV11-2 and TRBJ1-6, with 7 bases aligning to TRBD1. DNA for the CDR3: TGTGCCAGCAGCTTAGCAGGGACAGTGAGTTCACCCCTCCACTTT. Protein sequence: CASSLAGTVSSPLHF.